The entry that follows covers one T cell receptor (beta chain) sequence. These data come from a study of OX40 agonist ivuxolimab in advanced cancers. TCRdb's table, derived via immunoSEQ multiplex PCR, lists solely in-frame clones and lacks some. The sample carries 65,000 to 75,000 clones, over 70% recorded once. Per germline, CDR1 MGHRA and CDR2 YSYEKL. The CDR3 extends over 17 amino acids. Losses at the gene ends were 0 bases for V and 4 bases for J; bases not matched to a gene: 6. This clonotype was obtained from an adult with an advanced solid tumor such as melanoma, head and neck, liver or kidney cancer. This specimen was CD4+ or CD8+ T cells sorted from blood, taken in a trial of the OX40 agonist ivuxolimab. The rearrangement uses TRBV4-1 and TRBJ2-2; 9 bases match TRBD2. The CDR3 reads CASSQEGLAGVTGELFF. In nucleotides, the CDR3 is TGCGCCAGCAGCCAAGAAGGGTTAGCGGGGGTCACCGGGGAGCTGTTTTTT.